These 10 T cell receptor beta chains share one sample of origin, sequenced in a study of radiotherapy plus CTLA-4 blockade in lung cancer. The repertoire was sequenced with immunoSEQ multiplex PCR; TCRdb's copy has only in-frame clones and lacks some. The repertoire holds fewer than 100,000 clones, with approximately 84% as singletons. The source material was peripheral blood, sampled from a patient treated with radiotherapy plus ipilimumab. These receptors came from a human donor with non-small cell lung cancer who had stable disease on radiotherapy plus ipilimumab.

This clone turned up a few times. One junction end does not reproduce the germline sequence, and a read error may be involved. The genes are TRBV7-9 and TRBJ1-1; no clear D. The CDR3 is 13 amino acids. Germline CDR1 reads SEHNR; CDR2 reads FQNEAQ (reference sequence). The DNA of the CDR3 is TGTGCCAGCAGCTTATCGGTGAAGACTGAAGCTTTCTTT. Protein: CASSLSVKTEAFF.

This clone appeared a few times. The V gene is TRBV7-9, the J gene TRBJ2-1; the D is unclear. Looked up from germline, CDR1 is SEHNR and CDR2 is FQNEAQ (reference sequence). The CDR3 extends over 13 amino acids. Trimming removed 3 bases at V and 6 bases at J, with 9 bases between. CDR3 amino acids: CASSLGYSNEQFF. CDR3 nucleotide sequence: TGTGCCAGCAGCTTGGGATATTCCAATGAGCAGTTCTTC.

J is TRBJ2-1 and V is TRBV28, with a possible D match to TRBD2 (6 bases). This CDR3 region has 13 residues. V lost 5 bases, J lost 6 bases, and 11 bases lay in between. Looked up from germline, CDR1 is MDHEN and CDR2 is SYDVKM. Here the CDR3 DNA reads TGTGCCAGCAGTCCCCTAGCGCCCAATGAGCAGTTCTTC. Protein sequence: CASSPLAPNEQFF.

The chain has TRBV27 and TRBJ2-7, with 13 bases identical to TRBD2. CDR1 and CDR2 (germline): MNHEY, SMNVEV (reference sequence). J lost 1 base, V lost 5 bases, and 14 bases had no gene match. This CDR3 contains 19 residues. CDR3 sequence: CASSPGLAGVIRGSYEQYF. The DNA of the CDR3 is TGTGCCAGCAGTCCCGGACTAGCGGGGGTCATCCGGGGTTCCTACGAGCAGTACTTC.

The chain links TRBV4-1 to TRBJ1-3, with D unclear. The V end was cut by 1 base, the J end by 0 bases, with 7 bases between. The CDR3 totals 15 residues. The V gene's germline CDR1 is MGHRA and CDR2 YSYEKL. CDR3 amino acids: CASSQGVASGNTIYF. CDR3 nucleotide sequence: TGCGCCAGCAGCCAAGGGGTCGCCTCTGGAAACACCATATATTTT.

The V and J genes are TRBV4-2 and TRBJ2-1; TRBD2 agrees at 7 bases. CDR3 length equals 19 residues. Per the germline V gene, CDR1 is LGHNA and CDR2 is YNFKEQ. V shed 2 bases and J 2 bases; nucleotides not matched to a gene: 15. The CDR3 DNA is TGTGCCAGCAGCCAACCAACCCGGGGAGCGGGACGCGCCTACAATGAGCAGTTCTTC. Translating it yields CASSQPTRGAGRAYNEQFF.

The rearrangement links TRBV19 to TRBJ2-7, with D possibly being TRBD2 (6 bases). Trimming took off 6 bases at V and 0 bases at J, with 21 bases between the two ends. The germline V gene encodes CDR1 LNHDA and CDR2 SQIVND (reference sequence). The CDR3 consists of 17 residues. The CDR3 DNA is TGTGCCAGTAGACGAGCTAAGGCGGGACCCTCCTCCTACGAGCAGTACTTC. Translated, it gives CASRRAKAGPSSYEQYF.

The chain is built from TRBV7-3 and TRBJ2-3; D gene ambiguous. Between the trimmed V and J ends, which lost 0 bases and 7 bases, there was a span of 11 bases. The CDR3 runs 14 residues. Germline CDR1 SGHTA, CDR2 FQGTGA. The CDR3 sequence is CASSLTFSVNTQYF. For the CDR3, the DNA is TGTGCCAGCAGCTTAACGTTCTCTGTTAATACGCAGTATTTT.

The rearrangement joins TRBV27 to TRBJ1-4; TRBD1 is a possible D gene (5 bases). V gave up 0 bases and J gave up 8 bases, with 16 bases separating them. CDR1 is MNHEY, CDR2 SMNVEV, per germline (reference sequence). The CDR3 is 16 amino acids. CDR3 sequence (DNA): TGTGCCAGCAGTTTATCGAGTCCGGGACTCTGGGAAAAACTGTTTTTT. It specifies CASSLSSPGLWEKLFF.

This chain connects TRBV25-1 to TRBJ2-4; 7 bases agree with TRBD2. V gave up 1 base and J gave up 0 bases; unmatched junction bases: 6. The CDR3 is made up of 17 amino acids. Germline CDR1 is MGHDK and CDR2 is SYGVNS. This CDR3 is CASSEFSAGPAKNIQYF. CDR3 nucleotides: TGTGCCAGCAGTGAATTCTCAGCGGGACCAGCCAAAAACATTCAGTACTTC.